One and the same sample provided the 23 T cell receptor beta chains below, sequenced in a study of somatic mutations in cytotoxic T cells in rheumatoid arthritis. TCRdb keeps only in-frame clones here, not all; method: immunoSEQ multiplex PCR. The sample comprises 8,500 to 11,000 clones, around 80% of which are singletons, and approximately 20% rests with the top ten. The sequencing input was CD8+ T cells sorted from blood. The receptors come from a woman aged 50 to 60 in good health.

This sequence joins TRBV19 and TRBJ1-6; 10 positions agree with TRBD1. CDR3 length equals 18 residues. After removal of 6 bases from V and 0 bases from J, the junction contained 8 bases not matched to a gene. CDR1 is LNHDA, CDR2 SQIVND, per germline (reference sequence). CDR3 protein: CASSRMGQGSSYNSPLHF. CDR3 sequence (DNA): TGTGCCAGTAGCAGGATGGGACAGGGGTCCTCCTATAATTCACCCCTCCACTTT.

The chain joins TRBV15 to TRBJ2-3; TRBD1 matches 7 bases. With V trimmed by 4 bases and J by 0 bases, 4 bases remained unmatched. The germline V gene has CDR1 LNHNV and CDR2 YYDKDF (reference sequence). This CDR3 has 15 residues. The DNA for the CDR3 is TGTGCCACCAGCACCGGACAGGATAGCACAGATACGCAGTATTTT. Residues: CATSTGQDSTDTQYF.

This rearrangement joins TRBV2 to TRBJ2-1; D is ambiguous. V was clipped by 4 bases and J by 9 bases, with 16 bases between them. CDR3 size: 14 residues. Germline values: CDR1 SNHLY, CDR2 FYNNEI. CDR3 DNA: TGTGCCAGCAGTGTTAGAATGATCTCGGGTGAGCAGTTCTTC. Its protein product is CASSVRMISGEQFF.

The chain combines TRBV27 with TRBJ2-3, with D hard to call. This CDR3 has 11 residues. Germline CDR1 MNHEY, CDR2 SMNVEV (reference sequence). Trimming cost V 4 bases and J 5 bases, with 4 bases left between them. CDR3 loop: CASSSGDTQYF. The CDR3 coding sequence is TGTGCCAGCAGTTCCGGAGATACGCAGTATTTT.

The V and J genes are TRBV4-2 and TRBJ1-6; 9 bases line up with TRBD1. In germline, CDR1 is LGHNA, CDR2 YNFKEQ. The CDR3 is 16 residues long. After removal of 0 bases from V and 7 bases from J, the junction contained 4 bases not matched to a gene. CDR3 in amino acids: CASSQDRDRENSPLHF. CDR3 nucleotide sequence: TGTGCCAGCAGCCAAGATCGGGACAGGGAAAATTCACCCCTCCACTTT.

Here the CDR3 reads CASSESKGLAGELFF. The CDR3 DNA follows: TGCGCCAGCAGTGAGTCGAAGGGACTAGCCGGGGAGCTGTTTTTT. This chain connects TRBV10-2 to TRBJ2-2; 8 bases line up with TRBD2. CDR3 length: 15 residues. Trimming took 0 bases from V and 6 from J; bases not matched to a gene: 3. The germline V gene has CDR1 WSHSY and CDR2 SAAADI.

Comment on this clone: Mismatch with germline at one junction end may stem from a read error. This chain links TRBV13 with TRBJ2-1; TRBD1 matches 7 bases. Germline V gives CDR1 PRHDT, CDR2 FYEKMQ (reference sequence). The CDR3 runs to 15 residues. Here the CDR3 DNA reads TGTGCCAGCAGCCTAGGACAGGTTGTTACAAATGAGCAGTTCTTC. This sequence encodes CASSLGQVVTNEQFF.

The chain links TRBV4-3 to TRBJ2-7; tentative D call: TRBD1 (5 bases). The CDR3 is 17 residues long. V lost 0 bases and J 2 bases, leaving 17 bases between the germline ends. Germline V gene sequence: CDR1 LGHNA, CDR2 YSLEER. The DNA for the CDR3 is TGCGCCAGCAGCCAAGAGCCCCCCACCGTAGGGGCCTACGAGCAGTACTTC. Translating gives CASSQEPPTVGAYEQYF.

This clone was counted between two and nine times. V usage is TRBV7-9 and J usage is TRBJ2-1; 7 bases are a match to TRBD2. The germline gives CDR1 SEHNR, CDR2 FQNEAQ (reference sequence). This CDR3 has 16 residues. The J segment lost 5 bases and the V segment lost 4 bases, leaving 11 bases of the junction unmatched. The CDR3 protein is CASSSESSGMDNEQFF. CDR3 sequence (DNA): TGTGCCAGCAGCTCAGAGTCGAGCGGGATGGACAATGAGCAGTTCTTC. Combining the CDR3 with reference TRBV7-9 and TRBJ2-1 gives the whole variable domain DTGVSQNPRHKITKRGQNVTFRCDPISEHNRLYWYRQTLGQGPEFLTYFQNEAQLEKSRLLSDRFSAERPKGSFSTLEIQRTEQGDSAMYLCASSSESSGMDNEQFFGPGTRLTVL.

The gene calls are TRBV5-1 and TRBJ1-2; 9 nucleotides line up with TRBD1. The CDR3 consists of 14 residues. Germline-derived CDR1 and CDR2 are SGHRS and YFSETQ. V lost 0 bases, J lost 8 bases, and 5 bases stayed unmatched. DNA of the CDR3: TGCGCCAGCAGCTTGGCGGGGACAGGGACGGGCTACACCTTC. This gives the protein CASSLAGTGTGYTF.

The chain uses TRBV9 and TRBJ2-3; D may be TRBD2 (6 bases). With 1 base removed from V and 2 bases from J, the gap between germline ends came to 20 bases. This CDR3 contains 18 residues. The germline CDR1 and CDR2 sequences are SGDLS and YYNGEE. The CDR3 loop reads CASSVSPGTPTDTDTQYF. The CDR3 DNA sequence: TGTGCCAGCAGCGTATCCCCCGGGACTCCCACCGACACAGATACGCAGTATTTT.

V gene TRBV19 combines with J gene TRBJ1-5, with a weak D call TRBD1 (5 bases). CDR3 length: 15 residues. Trimming left V 1 base short and J 4 bases short, with 11 bases between. Per germline, CDR1 LNHDA and CDR2 SQIVND (reference sequence). The CDR3 spells CASSIAGATNQPQHF. The DNA for the CDR3 is TGTGCCAGTAGTATAGCTGGGGCGACGAATCAGCCCCAGCATTTT.

The chain combines TRBV9 with TRBJ2-1, with a possible D match to TRBD2 (7 bases). V lost 3 bases, J lost 8 bases, and 18 bases lay in between. The CDR3 extends over 15 amino acids. CDR1 and CDR2 from the germline V gene are SGDLS and YYNGEE. Here the CDR3 reads CASSEGGAQSYEQFF. The CDR3 coding sequence is TGTGCCAGCAGCGAGGGGGGGGCGCAGAGCTATGAGCAGTTCTTC.

The V and J genes are TRBV7-9 and TRBJ2-1; D is unclear. Trimming took off 5 bases at V and 0 bases at J, with 11 bases between the two ends. The CDR3 totals 15 residues. The germline V gene encodes CDR1 SEHNR and CDR2 FQNEAQ (reference sequence). CDR3 bases: TGTGCCAGCAGCCCCAAGATGAGCTCCTACAATGAGCAGTTCTTC. Protein: CASSPKMSSYNEQFF.

The chain has TRBV5-6 and TRBJ1-1; possibly TRBD1 for D (5 bases). Germline CDR1 SGHDT, CDR2 YYEEEE. Trimming cost V 3 bases and J 4 bases, with 10 bases left between them. The CDR3 loop spans 13 amino acids. This CDR3 reads CASSSPGGTEAFF. CDR3 DNA sequence: TGTGCCAGCAGCTCCCCCGGGGGCACTGAAGCTTTCTTT.

V and J are TRBV27 and TRBJ1-2, with a possible D match to TRBD1 (5 bases). Trimming shortened V by 10 bases and J by 4 bases, and 16 bases separated the two germline ends. The length of the CDR3 is 13 residues. CDR1 and CDR2 from the germline V gene are MNHEY and SMNVEV (reference sequence). The CDR3 loop is CATWGGALYGYTF. The CDR3 DNA reads TGTGCCACCTGGGGGGGTGCCCTCTATGGCTACACCTTC.

This chain joins TRBV7-9 and TRBJ2-7; TRBD2 is a possible D gene (6 bases). Trimming stripped 5 bases from V and 4 bases from J, with 12 bases between. This CDR3 spans 13 amino acids. Germline V gene sequence: CDR1 SEHNR, CDR2 FQNEAQ (reference sequence). As DNA, the CDR3 is TGTGCCAGCAGCCCTTCGGGGGTTTACGAGCAGTACTTC. It specifies CASSPSGVYEQYF.

This chain joins TRBV11-3 and TRBJ2-3; the match to TRBD2 covers 8 bases. Germline trimming cut 4 bases from V and 5 bases from J; bases unmatched to any gene: 5. The CDR3 sequence is 14 residues long. Germline CDR1 is SGHNT and CDR2 is YENEEA. The CDR3 DNA sequence: TGTGCCAGCAGCTCAGGACTAGCCCTAGATACGCAGTATTTT. Translating gives CASSSGLALDTQYF.

The chain links TRBV5-4 to TRBJ2-5; 7 nucleotides agree with TRBD1. The J call is uncertain, as TRBJ2-7 better fits the DNA end. Germline CDR1 is SGHNT and CDR2 is YYREEE (reference sequence). The CDR3 extends over 14 amino acids. CDR3 in DNA: TGTGCCAGCAGCTCCCGGGACAGCACCTACGAGCAGTACTTC. Translation: CASSSRDSTYEQYF.

The chain recombines TRBV5-6 with TRBJ2-4; a weak D match, TRBD1 (6 bases). V lost 4 bases, J lost 4 bases, and 15 bases lay in between. CDR3 length: 15 amino acids. Germline assignment: CDR1 SGHDT and CDR2 YYEEEE. CDR3 loop: CASSPPPGTKNIQYF. The CDR3 DNA sequence: TGTGCCAGCAGCCCTCCGCCCGGGACAAAAAACATTCAGTACTTC.

The genes are TRBV19 and TRBJ2-7; the match to TRBD2 covers 9 bases. V lost 3 bases, J lost 2 bases, and 8 bases stayed unmatched. Germline loops: CDR1 LNHDA, CDR2 SQIVND (reference sequence). The CDR3 runs to 16 residues. Here the CDR3 DNA reads TGTGCCAGTAGTATTGGAGGACTAGCGCTACCCTACGAGCAGTACTTC. This sequence encodes CASSIGGLALPYEQYF.

The J gene is TRBJ1-6, the V gene TRBV6-1, with TRBD1 identical over 8 bases. The V segment lost 3 bases and the J segment 3 bases; nucleotides outside the gene matches: 4. CDR1 and CDR2 (germline): MNHNS, SASEGT. CDR3 length: 16 amino acids. The CDR3 loop is CASSDGQGYYNSPLHF. CDR3 in DNA: TGTGCCAGCAGTGATGGACAGGGATACTATAATTCACCCCTCCACTTT.

The chain combines TRBV7-9 with TRBJ2-3; tentative D call: TRBD1 (5 bases). V lost 5 bases to trimming and J lost 3 bases, with 15 bases between them. The CDR3 covers 15 residues. Germline V lookup: CDR1 SEHNR, CDR2 FQNEAQ (reference sequence). Here the CDR3 DNA reads TGTGCCAGCAGCCCGATAGGGGCCCTAACAGATACGCAGTATTTT. Translating gives CASSPIGALTDTQYF.